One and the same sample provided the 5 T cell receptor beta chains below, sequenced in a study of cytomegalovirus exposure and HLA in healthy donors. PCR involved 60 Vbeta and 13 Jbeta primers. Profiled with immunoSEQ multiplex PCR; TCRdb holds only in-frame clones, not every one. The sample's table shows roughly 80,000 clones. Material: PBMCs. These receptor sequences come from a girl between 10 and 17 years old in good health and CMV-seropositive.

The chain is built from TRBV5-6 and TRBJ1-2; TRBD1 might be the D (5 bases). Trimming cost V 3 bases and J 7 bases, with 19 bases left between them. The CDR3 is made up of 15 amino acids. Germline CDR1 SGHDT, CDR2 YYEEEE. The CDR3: CASSSRGVTSFGYTF. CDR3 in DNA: TGTGCCAGCAGCTCAAGGGGTGTGACGTCCTTTGGCTACACCTTC. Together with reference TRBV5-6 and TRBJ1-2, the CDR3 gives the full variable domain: DAGVTQSPTHLIKTRGQQVTLRCSPKSGHDTVSWYQQALGQGPQFIFQYYEEEERQRGNFPDRFSGHQFPNYSSELNVNALLLGDSALYLCASSSRGVTSFGYTFGSGTRLTVV.

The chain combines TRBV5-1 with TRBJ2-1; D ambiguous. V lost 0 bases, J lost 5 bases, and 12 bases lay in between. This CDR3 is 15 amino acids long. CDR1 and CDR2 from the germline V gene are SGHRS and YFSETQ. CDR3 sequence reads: CASSLDGEFDNEQFF. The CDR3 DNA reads TGCGCCAGCAGCTTGGATGGAGAGTTCGACAATGAGCAGTTCTTC.

CDR3 coding DNA: TGTGCCAGCAGTGAAGGGGACATTAACTATGGCTACACCTTC. Its protein product is CASSEGDINYGYTF. This rearrangement joins TRBV2 to TRBJ1-2; D is perhaps TRBD1 (6 bases). Germline values: CDR1 SNHLY, CDR2 FYNNEI. V was pared by 1 base and J by 1 base, with 7 bases between. The CDR3 loop spans 14 amino acids.

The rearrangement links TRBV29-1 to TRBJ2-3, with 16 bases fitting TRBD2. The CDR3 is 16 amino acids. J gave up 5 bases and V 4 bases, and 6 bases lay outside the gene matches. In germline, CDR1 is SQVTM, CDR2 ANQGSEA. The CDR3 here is CSVAGTSGGAVDTQYF. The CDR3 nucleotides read TGCAGCGTTGCCGGGACTAGCGGGGGGGCTGTAGATACGCAGTATTTT.

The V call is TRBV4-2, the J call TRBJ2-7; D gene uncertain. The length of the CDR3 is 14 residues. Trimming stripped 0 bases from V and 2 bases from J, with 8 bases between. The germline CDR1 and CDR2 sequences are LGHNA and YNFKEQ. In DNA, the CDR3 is TGTGCCAGCAGCCAAGAGGGCAGCACCTACGAGCAGTACTTC. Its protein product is CASSQEGSTYEQYF.